Following are 14 T cell receptor beta chains from one sample sequenced in a study of T cell repertoires in aging, cancer and after chemotherapy. Peripheral blood genomic DNA, not sorted cells or RNA, was the template. Multiplex touch-down PCR with TRB-A/B primers amplified rearranged V-D-J TRB sequences. TCRdb reprocessed the multiplex PCR reads via MiXCR and lists one record per CDR3 protein. The profile shows a few thousand distinct CDR3 sequences, under 30% of them singletons. Sequencing used blood. The receptors were gathered from a human donor with a solid tumor.

This clonotype came up a few times. The chain uses TRBV12-3 or TRBV12-4 and TRBJ2-7, with 8 bases aligning to TRBD1. The CDR3 totals 14 residues. Trimming removed 6 bases from V and 4 bases from J; junction bases left unmatched: 8. CDR3 region: CASSVGQGMYEQYF. Here the CDR3 DNA reads TGTGCCAGCAGCGTCGGACAGGGAATGTACGAGCAGTACTTC.

This clonotype was detected only a few times. The chain is built from TRBV20-1 and TRBJ2-3; 15 bases line up with TRBD2. Germline V gene data show CDR1 as DFQATT and CDR2 as SNEGSKA (reference sequence). V trimming: 5 bases; J trimming: 2 bases; junction bases outside the gene matches: 8. This CDR3 has 17 amino acids. CDR3 residues: CSADTGTSGGHTDTQYF. CDR3 coding DNA: TGCAGTGCTGATACCGGGACTAGCGGGGGGCACACAGATACGCAGTATTTT.

This clonotype is large (0.1 to 1%) within its sample. The chain employs TRBV7-6 and TRBJ2-1, with D tentatively TRBD2 (5 bases). The V end lost 0 bases, the J end lost 4 bases, and 10 bases lay between the germline ends. The germline V gene encodes CDR1 SGHVS and CDR2 FNYEAQ. This CDR3 contains 15 residues. The CDR3 DNA follows: TGTGCCAGCAGCTTAGCAGGGAGTCCTTACAATGAGCAGTTCTTC. It translates to CASSLAGSPYNEQFF.

V gene TRBV20-1 combines with J gene TRBJ2-5, with TRBD1 identical over 9 bases. The CDR3 covers 15 residues. The germline gives CDR1 DFQATT, CDR2 SNEGSKA (reference sequence). With 4 bases clipped from V and 2 bases from J, the junction kept 8 bases outside the gene matches. This CDR3 is CSAIDGQGKQETQYF. The CDR3 DNA reads as TGCAGTGCTATCGACGGACAGGGGAAACAAGAGACCCAGTACTTC.

V is TRBV6-1 and J is TRBJ1-1, with D possibly TRBD1 on 6 matching bases. Trimming cost V 8 bases and J 6 bases, with 16 bases left between them. CDR1 is MNHNS, CDR2 SASEGT, per germline. The CDR3 sequence is 13 residues long. This CDR3 reads CASGETGIAEAFF. CDR3 DNA sequence: TGTGCCAGCGGCGAAACAGGGATAGCTGAAGCTTTCTTT.

This clonotype was counted only a few times. The chain has TRBV5-6 and TRBJ1-1; 7 bases agree with TRBD1. Germline CDR1 SGHDT, CDR2 YYEEEE. J gave up 3 bases and V 4 bases, and 3 bases lay outside the gene matches. This CDR3 has 13 amino acids. CDR3 loop: CASSPDRDTEAFF. The CDR3 DNA reads TGTGCCAGCAGCCCCGACAGGGACACTGAAGCTTTCTTT.

The rearrangement uses TRBV7-9 and TRBJ2-1; 7 bases map to TRBD1. CDR1 is SEHNR and CDR2 is FQNEAQ in the germline V gene (reference sequence). The CDR3 is 14 amino acids. With 5 bases clipped from V and 7 bases from J, the junction kept 8 bases outside the gene matches. The CDR3 nucleotides read TGTGCCAGCAGCCCCAACAGGGGTTTTAATGAGCAGTTCTTC. This codes for CASSPNRGFNEQFF.

The chain recombines TRBV19 with TRBJ2-2, with D possibly TRBD1 on 5 matching bases. V lost 1 base, J lost 0 bases, and 9 bases lay in between. In germline, CDR1 is LNHDA, CDR2 SQIVND (reference sequence). This CDR3 contains 16 residues. The CDR3 DNA follows: TGTGCCAGTAGTATAGGGACGGACACGAACACCGGGGAGCTGTTTTTT. It codes for CASSIGTDTNTGELFF.

This chain joins TRBV28 and TRBJ1-4, with TRBD1 identical over 8 bases. The CDR3 runs 15 residues. Germline values: CDR1 MDHEN, CDR2 SYDVKM. The trim removed 5 bases at V and 2 bases at J, leaving 4 bases unmatched. CDR3 protein: CASSPRTGTNEKLFF. The CDR3 DNA follows: TGTGCCAGCAGTCCGCGGACAGGGACTAATGAAAAACTGTTTTTT.

This clonotype is large in the sample. The rearrangement links TRBV30 to TRBJ2-3; no clear D gene. The CDR3 is 15 amino acids. Germline CDR1 GTSNPN, CDR2 SVGIG (reference sequence). Trimming removed 1 base from V and 6 bases from J, with 17 bases in between. The CDR3 loop reads CAWSEGLGLRDTQYF. The CDR3 DNA follows: TGTGCCTGGAGTGAAGGATTAGGCCTCCGCGATACGCAGTATTTT.

This chain joins TRBV19 and TRBJ2-5; either TRBD1 or TRBD2 may fit D (5 bases each). V lost 1 base, J lost 5 bases, and 8 bases lay in between. Germline V gene data show CDR1 as LNHDA and CDR2 as SQIVND (reference sequence). This CDR3 region has 13 residues. The CDR3 region has the DNA TGTGCCAGTAGTATAGGAGGGGCGGAGACCCAGTACTTC. Translated: CASSIGGAETQYF.

The chain employs TRBV20-1 and TRBJ2-3, with D maybe TRBD2 (6 bases). With 3 bases removed from V and 6 bases from J, the gap between germline ends came to 16 bases. The CDR3 has 14 amino acids. Germline assignment: CDR1 DFQATT and CDR2 SNEGSKA (reference sequence). CDR3 in DNA: TGCAGTGCTAGCGGCCTAGCGAGGTACGATACGCAGTATTTT. Amino acids: CSASGLARYDTQYF.

DNA for the CDR3: TGTGCCAGCAGCCAAGACTACGGGGGACAAGAGACCCAGTACTTC. Translation gives CASSQDYGGQETQYF. This sequence joins TRBV12-3 or TRBV12-4 and TRBJ2-5; tentative D call: TRBD2 (6 bases). This CDR3 spans 15 amino acids. Between the trimmed V and J ends, which lost 6 bases and 2 bases, there was a span of 16 bases.

Comment on this clonotype: Mismatch with germline at one junction end may stem from a read error. The chain recombines TRBV10-3 with TRBJ2-1, with 9 bases fitting TRBD1. Germline V gives CDR1 ENHRY, CDR2 SYGVKD. This CDR3 region has 17 residues. The CDR3 loop reads CAIRDGGGQGPYNEQFF. The CDR3 DNA reads as TGTGCCATCCGTGACGGAGGGGGACAGGGTCCCTACAATGAGCAGTTCTTC.